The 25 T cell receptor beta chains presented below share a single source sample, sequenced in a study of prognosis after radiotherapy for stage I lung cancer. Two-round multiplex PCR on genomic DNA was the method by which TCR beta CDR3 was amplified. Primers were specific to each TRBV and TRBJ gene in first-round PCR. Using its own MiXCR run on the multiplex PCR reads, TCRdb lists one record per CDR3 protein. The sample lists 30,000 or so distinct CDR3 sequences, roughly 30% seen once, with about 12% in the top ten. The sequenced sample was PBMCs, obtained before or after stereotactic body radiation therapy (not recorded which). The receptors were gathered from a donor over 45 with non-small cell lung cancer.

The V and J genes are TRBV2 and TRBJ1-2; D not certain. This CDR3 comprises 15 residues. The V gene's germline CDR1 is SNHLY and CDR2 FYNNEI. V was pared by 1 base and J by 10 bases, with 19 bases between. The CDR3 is CASSEVGLVQDLYTF. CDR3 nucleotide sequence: TGTGCCAGCAGTGAAGTGGGTTTGGTTCAGGATCTCTACACCTTC.

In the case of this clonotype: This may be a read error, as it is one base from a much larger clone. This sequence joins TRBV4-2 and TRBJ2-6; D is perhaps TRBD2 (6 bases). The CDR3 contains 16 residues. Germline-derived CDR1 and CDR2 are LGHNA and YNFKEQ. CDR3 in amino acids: CDSSQGGAFGANVLTF. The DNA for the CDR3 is TGTGACAGCAGCCAAGGAGGGGCCTTCGGGGCCAACGTCCTGACTTTC.

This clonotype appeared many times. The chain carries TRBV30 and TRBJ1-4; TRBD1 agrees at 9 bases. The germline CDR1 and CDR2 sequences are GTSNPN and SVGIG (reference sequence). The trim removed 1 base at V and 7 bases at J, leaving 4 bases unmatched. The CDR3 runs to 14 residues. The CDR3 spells CAWSAGTGSEKLFF. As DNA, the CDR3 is TGTGCCTGGAGTGCCGGGACAGGGAGTGAAAAACTGTTTTTT.

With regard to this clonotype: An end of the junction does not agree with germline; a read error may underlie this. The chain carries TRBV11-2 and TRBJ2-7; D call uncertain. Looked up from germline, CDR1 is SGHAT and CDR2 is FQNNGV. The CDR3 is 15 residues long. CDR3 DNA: TGTGCCAGCAGCTTAGGCGTAGGTTCCCCCTTCGAGCATTACTTC. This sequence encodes CASSLGVGSPFEHYF.

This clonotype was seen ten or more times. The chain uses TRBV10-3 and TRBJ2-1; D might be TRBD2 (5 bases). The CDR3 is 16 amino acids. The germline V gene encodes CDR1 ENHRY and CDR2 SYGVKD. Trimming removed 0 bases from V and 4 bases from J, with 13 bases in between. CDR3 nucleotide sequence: TGTGCCATCAGTGAGTCGGGCGGGTCACGATACAATGAGCAGTTCTTC. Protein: CAISESGGSRYNEQFF.

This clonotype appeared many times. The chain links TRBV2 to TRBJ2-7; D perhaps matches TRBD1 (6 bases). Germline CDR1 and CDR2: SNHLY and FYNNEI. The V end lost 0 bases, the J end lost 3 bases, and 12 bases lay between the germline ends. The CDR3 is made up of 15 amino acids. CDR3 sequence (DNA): TGTGCCAGCAGTGAAGCCTGGGGACATAACTACGAGCAGTACTTC. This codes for CASSEAWGHNYEQYF.

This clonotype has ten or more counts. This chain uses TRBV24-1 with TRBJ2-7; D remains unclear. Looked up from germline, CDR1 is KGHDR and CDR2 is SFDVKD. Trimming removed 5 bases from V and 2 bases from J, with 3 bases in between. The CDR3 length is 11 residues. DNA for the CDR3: TGTGCCACCAGTGCTGCCTACGAGCAGTACTTC. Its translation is CATSAAYEQYF.

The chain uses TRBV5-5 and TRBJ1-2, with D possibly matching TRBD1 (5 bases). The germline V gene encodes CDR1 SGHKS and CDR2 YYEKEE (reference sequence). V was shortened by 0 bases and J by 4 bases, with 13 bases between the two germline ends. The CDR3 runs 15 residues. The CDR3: CASSLVVQGGYGYTF. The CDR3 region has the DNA TGTGCCAGCAGCTTGGTAGTTCAGGGTGGCTATGGCTACACCTTC.

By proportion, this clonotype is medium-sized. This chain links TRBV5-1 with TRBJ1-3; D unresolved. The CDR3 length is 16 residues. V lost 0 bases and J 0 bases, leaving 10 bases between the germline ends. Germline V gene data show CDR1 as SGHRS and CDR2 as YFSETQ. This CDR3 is CASSLDIGNSGNTIYF. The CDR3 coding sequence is TGCGCCAGCAGCTTGGATATCGGGAACTCTGGAAACACCATATATTTT. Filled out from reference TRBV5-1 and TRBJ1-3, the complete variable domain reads KAGVTQTPRYLIKTRGQQVTLSCSPISGHRSVSWYQQTPGQGLQFLFEYFSETQRNKGNFPGRFSGRQFSNSRSEMNVSTLELGDSALYLCASSLDIGNSGNTIYFGEGSWLTVV.

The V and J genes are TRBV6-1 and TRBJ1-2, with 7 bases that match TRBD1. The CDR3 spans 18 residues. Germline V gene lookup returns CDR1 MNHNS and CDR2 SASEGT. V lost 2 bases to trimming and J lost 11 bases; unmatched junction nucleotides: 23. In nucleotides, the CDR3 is TGTGCCAGCAGTGAACGGAAAGGGGGCGTGATTGTCGGTATTCGTTACACCTTC. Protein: CASSERKGGVIVGIRYTF.

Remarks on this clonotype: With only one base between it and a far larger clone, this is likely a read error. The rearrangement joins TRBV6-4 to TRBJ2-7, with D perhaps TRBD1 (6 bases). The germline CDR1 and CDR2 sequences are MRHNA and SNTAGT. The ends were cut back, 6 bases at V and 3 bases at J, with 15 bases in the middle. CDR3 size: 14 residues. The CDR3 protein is CASSRIGGNYEQYF. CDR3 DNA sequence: TGTGCCAGCAGCCGCATAGGGGGAAACTACGAGCAGTACTTC.

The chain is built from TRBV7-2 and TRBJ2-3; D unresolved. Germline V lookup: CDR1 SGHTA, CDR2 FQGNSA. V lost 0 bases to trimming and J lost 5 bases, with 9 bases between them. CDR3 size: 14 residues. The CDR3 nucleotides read TGTGCCAGCAGCTTAGCACAGATTGGAGATACGCAGTATTTT. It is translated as CASSLAQIGDTQYF.

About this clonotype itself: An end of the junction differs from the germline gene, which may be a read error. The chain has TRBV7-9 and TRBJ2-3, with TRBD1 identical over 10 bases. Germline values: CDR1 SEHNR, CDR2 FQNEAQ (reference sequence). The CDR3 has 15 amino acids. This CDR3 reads CTSSNGTGETDTQYF. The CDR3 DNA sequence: TGTACCAGCAGCAACGGGACAGGGGAGACAGATACGCAGTATTTT. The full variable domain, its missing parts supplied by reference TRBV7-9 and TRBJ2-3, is DTGVSQNPRHKITKRGQNVTFRCDPISEHNRLYWYRQTLGQGPEFLTYFQNEAQLEKSRLLSDRFSAERPKGSFSTLEIQRTEQGDSAMYLCTSSNGTGETDTQYFGPGTRLTVL.

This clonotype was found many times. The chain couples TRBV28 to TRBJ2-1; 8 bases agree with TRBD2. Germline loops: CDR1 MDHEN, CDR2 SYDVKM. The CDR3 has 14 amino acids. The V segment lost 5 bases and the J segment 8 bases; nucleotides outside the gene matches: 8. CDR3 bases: TGTGCCAGCAGTCAGCAGCGGGAGAGGGATGAGCAGTTCTTC. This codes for CASSQQRERDEQFF.

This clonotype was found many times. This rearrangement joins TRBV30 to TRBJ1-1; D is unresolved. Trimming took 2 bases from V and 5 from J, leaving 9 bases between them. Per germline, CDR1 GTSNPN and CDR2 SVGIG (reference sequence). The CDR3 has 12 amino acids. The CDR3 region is CAWSRPGTEAFF. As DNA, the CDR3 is TGTGCCTGGAGTCGGCCCGGGACTGAAGCTTTCTTT.

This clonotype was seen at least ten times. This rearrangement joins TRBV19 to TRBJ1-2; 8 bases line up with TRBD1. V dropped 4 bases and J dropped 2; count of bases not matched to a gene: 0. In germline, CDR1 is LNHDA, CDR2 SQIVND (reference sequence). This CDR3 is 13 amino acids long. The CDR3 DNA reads TGTGCCAGTAGTAGACAGGGGAACTATGGCTACACCTTC. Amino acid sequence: CASSRQGNYGYTF. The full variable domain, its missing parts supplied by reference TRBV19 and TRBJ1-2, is DGGITQSPKYLFRKEGQNVTLSCEQNLNHDAMYWYRQDPGQGLRLIYYSQIVNDFQKGDIAEGYSVSREKKESFPLTVTSAQKNPTAFYLCASSRQGNYGYTFGSGTRLTVV.

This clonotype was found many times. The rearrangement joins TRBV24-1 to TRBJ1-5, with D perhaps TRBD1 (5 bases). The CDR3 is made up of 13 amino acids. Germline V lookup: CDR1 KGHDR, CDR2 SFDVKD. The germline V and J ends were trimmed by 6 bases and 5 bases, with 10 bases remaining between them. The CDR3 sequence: CATSQGLYQPQHF. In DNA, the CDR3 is TGTGCCACCAGTCAGGGATTGTATCAGCCCCAGCATTTT.

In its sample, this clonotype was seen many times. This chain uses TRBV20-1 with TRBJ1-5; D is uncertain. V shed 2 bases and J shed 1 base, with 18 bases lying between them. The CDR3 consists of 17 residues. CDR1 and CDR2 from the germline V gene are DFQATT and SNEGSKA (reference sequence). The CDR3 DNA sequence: TGCAGTGCTAGACGAGCCTCGGCTCGTGGCAGCAATCAGCCCCAGCATTTT. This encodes CSARRASARGSNQPQHF.

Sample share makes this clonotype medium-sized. For the CDR3, the DNA is TGTGCCAGCGTCGGGGCTAGCGGGAGGGCCGGGGAATACAATGAGCAGTTCTTC. Protein: CASVGASGRAGEYNEQFF. This chain uses TRBV6-1 with TRBJ2-1; 12 positions agree with TRBD2. The CDR3 extends over 18 amino acids. From germline, CDR1 is MNHNS and CDR2 SASEGT. The V segment lost 8 bases and the J segment 4 bases; nucleotides outside the gene matches: 15.

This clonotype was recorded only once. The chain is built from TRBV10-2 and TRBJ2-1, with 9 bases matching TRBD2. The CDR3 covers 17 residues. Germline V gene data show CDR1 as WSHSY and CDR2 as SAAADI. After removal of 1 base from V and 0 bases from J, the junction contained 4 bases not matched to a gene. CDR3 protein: CASSEYLAGNSYNEQFF. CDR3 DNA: TGCGCCAGCAGTGAGTACCTAGCGGGAAACTCCTACAATGAGCAGTTCTTC.

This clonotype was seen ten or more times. This CDR3 is CSAYFPGETQYF. The CDR3 coding sequence is TGCAGTGCTTACTTCCCCGGAGAGACCCAGTACTTC. The chain employs TRBV20-1 and TRBJ2-5; D is uncertain. Germline V CDR1 and CDR2: DFQATT, SNEGSKA (reference sequence). V dropped 5 bases and J dropped 4 bases, with 11 bases sitting between them. The length of the CDR3 is 12 residues.

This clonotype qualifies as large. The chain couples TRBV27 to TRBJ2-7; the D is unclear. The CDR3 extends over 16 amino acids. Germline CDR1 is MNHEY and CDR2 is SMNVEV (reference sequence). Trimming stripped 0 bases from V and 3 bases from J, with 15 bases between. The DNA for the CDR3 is TGTGCCAGCAGTTTATCGTGGCAGATCCCTCTCTACGAGCAGTACTTC. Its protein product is CASSLSWQIPLYEQYF.

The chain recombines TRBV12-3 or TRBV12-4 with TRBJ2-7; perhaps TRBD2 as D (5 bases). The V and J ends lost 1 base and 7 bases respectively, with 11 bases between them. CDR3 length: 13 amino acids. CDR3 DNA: TGTGCCAGCAGTTTAGGTGGGGAGAGGGAGCAGTACTTC. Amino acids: CASSLGGEREQYF.

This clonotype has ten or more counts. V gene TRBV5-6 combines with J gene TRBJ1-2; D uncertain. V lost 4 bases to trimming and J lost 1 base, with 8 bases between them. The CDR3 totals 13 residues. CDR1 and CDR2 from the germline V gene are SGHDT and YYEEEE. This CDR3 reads CASSTQSNYGYTF. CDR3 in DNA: TGTGCCAGCAGCACACAGAGTAACTATGGCTACACCTTC. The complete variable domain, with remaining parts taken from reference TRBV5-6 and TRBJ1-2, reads DAGVTQSPTHLIKTRGQQVTLRCSPKSGHDTVSWYQQALGQGPQFIFQYYEEEERQRGNFPDRFSGHQFPNYSSELNVNALLLGDSALYLCASSTQSNYGYTFGSGTRLTVV.

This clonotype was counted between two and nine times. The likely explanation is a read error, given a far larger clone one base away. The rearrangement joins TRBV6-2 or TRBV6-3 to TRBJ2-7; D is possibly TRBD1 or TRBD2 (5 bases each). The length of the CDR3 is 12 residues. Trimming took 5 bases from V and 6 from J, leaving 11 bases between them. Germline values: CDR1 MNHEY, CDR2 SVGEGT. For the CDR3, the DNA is TGTGCCAGCAGTGAGGACGGGGCCGAGCAGTACTTC. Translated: CASSEDGAEQYF.